The clone carrying this T cell receptor (delta chain) was seen a handful of times. The sample originates from a study of γδ T cells in repeated Plasmodium falciparum infection. The wider study: Four controlled malaria infections with P. falciparum NF54 spanned around 91 weeks.

Vgamma9/Vdelta2+ and Vdelta2-negative gammadelta T cells were flow-sorted from PBMC for bulk sequencing. With V trimmed by 3 bases and J by 3 bases, 10 bases remained unmatched. From germline, CDR1 is TVYSNPD and CDR2 GDNSRS (reference sequence). This CDR3 has 15 amino acids. TCRdb re-analyzed the multiplex PCR reads via CATT. The data contain 55,000 to 70,000 delta-chain clones, around 1.5% of them singletons. The gene calls are TRDV3 and TRDJ1; the match to TRDD3 covers 10 bases. The sample was gamma-delta T cells from blood. This receptor was obtained from a pool of human donors (malaria-infected and uninfected, not separated). The CDR3 here is CAFGSHWGIPDKLIF. In DNA form, the CDR3 reads TGTGCCTTCGGTTCCCACTGGGGGATCCCCGATAAACTCATCTTT.